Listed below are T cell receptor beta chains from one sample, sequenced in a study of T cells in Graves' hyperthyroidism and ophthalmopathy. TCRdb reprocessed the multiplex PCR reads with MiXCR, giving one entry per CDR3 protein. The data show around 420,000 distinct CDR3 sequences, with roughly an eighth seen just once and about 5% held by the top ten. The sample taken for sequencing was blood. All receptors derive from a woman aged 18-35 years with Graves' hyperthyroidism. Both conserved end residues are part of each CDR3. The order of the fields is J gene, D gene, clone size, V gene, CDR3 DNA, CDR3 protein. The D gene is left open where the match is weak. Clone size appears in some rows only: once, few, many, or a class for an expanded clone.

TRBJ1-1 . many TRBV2 TGTGCCAGCAGTGAAGTACAGGGAGCGTACACTGAAGCTTTCTTT CASSEVQGAYTEAFF
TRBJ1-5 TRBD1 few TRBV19 TGTGCCAGTAGTATATTGGACAGGGCCAGCAATCAGCCCCAGCATTTT CASSILDRASNQPQHF
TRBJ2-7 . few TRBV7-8 TGTGCCAGCAGCTTAGCTTCTCAGGGGGGACTTCGCGAGGTACCCTACAATGAGCAGTACTTC CASSLASQGGLREVPYNEQYF
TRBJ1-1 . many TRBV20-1 TGCAGTGCCCTACAGGGAAACACTGAAGCTTTCTTT CSALQGNTEAFF
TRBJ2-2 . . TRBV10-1 TGCGCCAGCAGTGAGTCGGCTACCGGGGAGCTGTTTTTT CASSESATGELFF
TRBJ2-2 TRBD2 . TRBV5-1 TGCGCCAGCAGCCCGAGCGGGGGAAGCGCCGGGGAGCTGTTTTTT CASSPSGGSAGELFF
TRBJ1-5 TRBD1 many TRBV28 TGTGCCAGCAGTTTAGGGACAGGTCAGCCCCAGCATTTT CASSLGTGQPQHF
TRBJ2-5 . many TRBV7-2 TGTGCCAGCAGCTTAGTGGTAGCGGAAGAGACCCAGTACTTC CASSLVVAEETQYF
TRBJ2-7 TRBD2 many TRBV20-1 TGCAGTGCTAGCCCCAGCGGGATAGTCTACGAGCAGTACTTC CSASPSGIVYEQYF
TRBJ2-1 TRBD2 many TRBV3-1 TGTGCCAGCAGCCGTTTGACTAGCGGGAGGAATGAGCAGTTCTTC CASSRLTSGRNEQFF
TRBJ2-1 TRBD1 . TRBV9 TGTGCCAGCAGCGCCTCCGACAGGGAACTTAGGAATGAGCAGTTCTTC CASSASDRELRNEQFF
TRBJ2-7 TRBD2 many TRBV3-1 TGTGCCAGCAGCCAAGCCTTACCAGGGCGGCTAGCGGGAGCTCGGGAGCAGTACTTC CASSQALPGRLAGAREQYF
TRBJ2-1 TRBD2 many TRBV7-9 TGTGCCAGCAGCTTAGTAGGGGGACTAGCGGGCCTCCAGTACAATGAGCAGTTCTTC CASSLVGGLAGLQYNEQFF
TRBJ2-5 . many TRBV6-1 TGTGCCAGCAGTGAAAGATATGGGGAGACCCAGTACTTC CASSERYGETQYF
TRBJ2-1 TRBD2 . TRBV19 TGTGCCAGTAGAGAGCGGGGCGACTCCTACAATGAGCAGTTCTTC CASRERGDSYNEQFF
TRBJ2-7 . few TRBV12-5 TGTGCTAGTGGTCAAACTATGCTCGAGCAGTACTTC CASGQTMLEQYF
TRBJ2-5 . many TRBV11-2 TGTGCCAGCAGCTTAGGGGCTAGAGAGACCCAGTACTTC CASSLGARETQYF
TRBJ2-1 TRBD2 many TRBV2 TGTGCCAGCAGTGGGGGTAGCGGGAGGAATGAGCAGTTCTTC CASSGGSGRNEQFF